What follows is one T cell receptor (beta chain) and its context. The data were obtained in a study of OX40 agonist ivuxolimab in advanced cancers. The overall study: Three partial responders included one hepatocellular carcinoma patient and two cutaneous melanoma patients.

Germline V gives CDR1 MGHRA, CDR2 YSYEKL. This CDR3 is built from 18 residues. V gave up 0 bases and J gave up 2 bases; unmatched junction bases: 8. Sequencing used immunoSEQ multiplex PCR; TCRdb keeps in-frame clones, though not all of them. The sample has around 100,000 clones; less than 95% are singletons. The input for sequencing was CD4+ or CD8+ T cells sorted from blood, taken in a trial of the OX40 agonist ivuxolimab. This sequence was found in an adult with an advanced solid tumor such as melanoma, head and neck, liver or kidney cancer. The chain recombines TRBV4-1 with TRBJ2-5; 11 nucleotides agree with TRBD2. The CDR3 region is CASSQERISGRAQETQYF. For the CDR3, the DNA is TGCGCCAGCAGCCAAGAGAGGATTAGCGGGAGGGCTCAAGAGACCCAGTACTTC.